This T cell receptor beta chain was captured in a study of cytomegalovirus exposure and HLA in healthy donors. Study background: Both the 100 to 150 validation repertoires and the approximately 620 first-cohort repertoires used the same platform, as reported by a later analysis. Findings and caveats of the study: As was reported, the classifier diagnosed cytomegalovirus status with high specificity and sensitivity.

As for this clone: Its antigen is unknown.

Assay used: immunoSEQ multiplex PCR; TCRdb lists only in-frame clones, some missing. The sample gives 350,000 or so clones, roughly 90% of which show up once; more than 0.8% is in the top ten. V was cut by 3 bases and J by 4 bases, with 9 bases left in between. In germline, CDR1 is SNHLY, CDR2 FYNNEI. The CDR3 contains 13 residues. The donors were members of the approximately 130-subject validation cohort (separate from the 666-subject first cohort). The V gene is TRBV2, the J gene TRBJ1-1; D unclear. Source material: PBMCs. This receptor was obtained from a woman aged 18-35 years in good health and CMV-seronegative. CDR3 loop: CASSDEVGTEAFF. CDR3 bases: TGTGCCAGCAGTGATGAGGTGGGCACTGAAGCTTTCTTT.